A selection of T cell receptor beta chains follows, all from one sample in a study of sequential checkpoint blockade in melanoma. Measured with immunoSEQ multiplex PCR; TCRdb has only the in-frame clones, and not every one. The data hold roughly 20,000 clones, with around 63% observed a single time. The sequencing here drew on CD8+ T cells sorted from blood (inferred from file names), taken from a patient given nivolumab and ipilimumab in sequence. The source is a human donor with melanoma. Both conserved end residues are part of each CDR3.

j_gene	v_gene	CDR3aa
TRBJ2-5	TRBV7-9	CASSRTGTGGETQYF
TRBJ2-3	TRBV9	CASSVGLAPNTQYF
TRBJ1-2	TRBV4-3	CASSPMVGDRNYGYTF
TRBJ1-1	TRBV5-8	CASSLYFAGRGNTEAFF
TRBJ2-7	TRBV7-2	CASSLTGEGFYEQYF
TRBJ2-5	TRBV30	CAWRPGSQETQYF
TRBJ1-1	TRBV6-4	CASSGWTGNTEAFF
TRBJ2-7	TRBV18	CASSPGRGYEQYF
TRBJ2-7	TRBV5-8	CASSRTSGSHEQYF
TRBJ1-4	TRBV10-3	CAISDVGTGEEKLFF
TRBJ2-7	TRBV7-3	CASSLGSAGPYEQYF
TRBJ1-4	TRBV2	CASRPYRVELEKLFF
TRBJ2-1	TRBV7-7	CASSLGGDLYNEQFF
TRBJ2-6	TRBV7-3	CASSLTGGGGANVLTF
TRBJ1-1	TRBV30	CAWSDSTVAFF
TRBJ2-7	TRBV13	CASSDGTHEQYF
TRBJ2-1	TRBV5-1	CASSLGTGRDNEQFF
TRBJ1-1	TRBV7-2	CASSVGLLGTEAFF
TRBJ2-7	TRBV7-2	CASSVGGGYEQYF
TRBJ1-1	TRBV19	CASTLGWGNTEAFF
TRBJ1-1	TRBV4-3	CASSQDSAEAEAFF
TRBJ1-2	TRBV6-5	CASSLGTGEGYTF
TRBJ2-7	TRBV11-1	CASSLVGQGAREQYF
TRBJ1-1	TRBV19	CASKAGNTEAFF